The 32 T cell receptor beta chains in this list originate from one sample, sequenced in a study of identical twins. TCRdb re-derived calls from the 5' RACE reads in MiXCR, one entry per CDR3 protein. This sample has 500,000 or so distinct CDR3 sequences, with about 13% found just once. This sample also belongs to another study, concerning yellow fever vaccine responses in identical twins.

The sequenced sample was CD4+ T cells sorted from blood. These TCRs come from a woman under 30 in good health.

This clonotype was seen only a few times. The chain recombines TRBV20-1 with TRBJ2-2; D is unclear. The CDR3 has 10 residues. Germline V lookup: CDR1 DFQATT, CDR2 SNEGSKA (reference sequence). Trimming took off 3 bases at V and 6 bases at J, with 2 bases between the two ends. The CDR3: CSASAGELFF. CDR3 coding DNA: TGCAGTGCTAGTGCCGGGGAGCTGTTTTTT.

The gene calls are TRBV9 and TRBJ1-2; 8 bases agree with TRBD1. CDR1 and CDR2 from the germline V gene are SGDLS and YYNGEE. V was clipped by 3 bases and J by 8 bases; unmatched bases: 18. The CDR3 sequence is 17 residues long. CDR3 bases: TGTGCCAGCAGCGACAGAGGTAAAGACAGGGGCCACGAGGGCTACACCTTC. Its protein is CASSDRGKDRGHEGYTF. Full variable domain (rest looked up from reference TRBV9 and TRBJ1-2): DSGVTQTPKHLITATGQRVTLRCSPRSGDLSVYWYQQSLDQGLQFLIQYYNGEERAKGNILERFSAQQFPDLHSELNLSSLELGDSALYFCASSDRGKDRGHEGYTFGSGTRLTVV.

The rearrangement joins TRBV14 to TRBJ2-1; the match to TRBD2 covers 8 bases. V lost 4 bases, J lost 0 bases, and 8 bases stayed unmatched. CDR1 and CDR2 (germline): SGHDN, FVKESK. The CDR3 spans 17 residues. The CDR3 DNA sequence: TGTGCCAGCAGCCCTGTCCGCGGGGGGTACTCCTACAATGAGCAGTTCTTC. This gives the protein CASSPVRGGYSYNEQFF.

V gene TRBV20-1 combines with J gene TRBJ2-3; the match to TRBD2 covers 10 bases. There are 15 residues in the CDR3. The germline V gene has CDR1 DFQATT and CDR2 SNEGSKA (reference sequence). J lost 6 bases, V lost 2 bases, and 8 bases had no gene match. The CDR3 nucleotides are TGCAGTGCTAGACTAGCGGGGGCCCCGCGGGATACGCAGTATTTT. Protein product: CSARLAGAPRDTQYF.

The table lists this clonotype with a few counts. V gene TRBV5-1 combines with J gene TRBJ2-7; D possibly corresponds to TRBD1 (5 bases). The length of the CDR3 is 14 residues. Per the germline V gene, CDR1 is SGHRS and CDR2 is YFSETQ. V lost 0 bases to trimming and J lost 4 bases, with 11 bases between them. DNA for the CDR3: TGCGCCAGCAGCTTGGAGACAGTCTATTACGAGCAGTACTTC. It codes for CASSLETVYYEQYF.

This clonotype was observed a handful of times. This rearrangement joins TRBV5-1 to TRBJ2-1; 7 nucleotides match TRBD2. The CDR3 runs to 15 residues. CDR1 and CDR2 from the germline V gene are SGHRS and YFSETQ. V was clipped by 3 bases and J by 3 bases; unmatched bases: 6. The CDR3: CASSSKREDYNEQFF. In DNA, the CDR3 is TGCGCCAGCAGCTCAAAGCGGGAAGACTACAATGAGCAGTTCTTC.

In this sample, this clonotype turned up a few times. The gene calls are TRBV5-5 and TRBJ2-1; D may be TRBD2 (6 bases). Trimming took 1 base from V and 7 from J, leaving 18 bases between them. Germline V gene data show CDR1 as SGHKS and CDR2 as YYEKEE (reference sequence). The CDR3 has 16 residues. CDR3: CASSLRPGGLGNEQFF. The CDR3 nucleotides are TGTGCCAGCAGCTTGAGGCCCGGGGGTCTGGGGAATGAGCAGTTCTTC.

This clonotype has more than one count but fewer than ten. The chain joins TRBV6-2 or TRBV6-3 to TRBJ2-4, with D hard to call. The germline V gene has CDR1 MNHEY and CDR2 SVGEGT. The CDR3 has 12 amino acids. With 2 bases removed from V and 4 bases from J, the gap between germline ends came to 3 bases. CDR3 protein: CASSYGKNIQYF. The CDR3 coding sequence is TGTGCCAGCAGTTACGGGAAAAACATTCAGTACTTC.

V gene TRBV30 combines with J gene TRBJ1-2; weak D call: TRBD1 (6 bases). Germline loops: CDR1 GTSNPN, CDR2 SVGIG (reference sequence). Trimming left V 3 bases short and J 6 bases short, with 17 bases between. The CDR3 is made up of 14 amino acids. The DNA for the CDR3 is TGTGCCTGGAGGAGGGACATATCGGGAAATGGCTACACCTTC. Translated, it gives CAWRRDISGNGYTF.

The chain carries TRBV5-1 and TRBJ2-1; TRBD1 matches at 10 bases. The CDR3 contains 16 residues. The germline V gene encodes CDR1 SGHRS and CDR2 YFSETQ. The J segment lost 7 bases and the V segment lost 4 bases, leaving 11 bases of the junction unmatched. The CDR3 nucleotides read TGCGCCAGCAGCCGACAGGGGGCTAATTTCGGGAATGAGCAGTTCTTC. This encodes CASSRQGANFGNEQFF.

As regards this clonotype: The junction differs from germline at one of its ends, possibly a read error. The chain combines TRBV7-6 with TRBJ2-3; D is perhaps TRBD1 or TRBD2 (6 bases each). Germline V gene sequence: CDR1 SGHVS, CDR2 FNYEAQ. CDR3 length: 15 amino acids. The CDR3 nucleotides read TGTGCCAGCAACTTAGCGATGGGGGGCCCAGATACGCAGTATTTT. Protein sequence: CASNLAMGGPDTQYF.

This clonotype was counted a few times. The chain couples TRBV9 to TRBJ1-5; 9 bases map to TRBD1. Trimming took 3 bases from V and 3 from J; bases not matched to a gene: 4. The CDR3 runs 15 residues. CDR1 SGDLS and CDR2 YYNGEE come from the germline V gene. The CDR3 loop is CASSAQGAANQPQHF. As DNA, the CDR3 is TGTGCCAGCAGCGCACAGGGGGCCGCCAATCAGCCCCAGCATTTT.

This clonotype has ten or more counts. The chain combines TRBV29-1 with TRBJ2-1; D unclear. Germline V gene lookup returns CDR1 SQVTM and CDR2 ANQGSEA. V was clipped by 3 bases and J by 14 bases, with 17 bases between them. The CDR3 spans 12 residues. The CDR3 nucleotides read TGCAGCGTTGATACGCTCGGGCAGTTAAAGTTCTTC. This encodes CSVDTLGQLKFF.

This clonotype was counted ten times or more. This rearrangement joins TRBV5-1 to TRBJ1-3, with D hard to call. The V gene lost 3 bases and the J gene lost 0 bases, with 10 bases spanning the gap. The CDR3 covers 15 residues. Germline assignment: CDR1 SGHRS and CDR2 YFSETQ. CDR3 loop: CASSYYSDSGNTIYF. The DNA of the CDR3 is TGCGCCAGCAGCTATTACTCCGACTCTGGAAACACCATATATTTT. The entire variable domain, with the rest obtained from reference TRBV5-1 and TRBJ1-3, is as follows: KAGVTQTPRYLIKTRGQQVTLSCSPISGHRSVSWYQQTPGQGLQFLFEYFSETQRNKGNFPGRFSGRQFSNSRSEMNVSTLELGDSALYLCASSYYSDSGNTIYFGEGSWLTVV.

This clonotype occurred many times. The chain is built from TRBV3-1 and TRBJ2-2; the D is unclear. V dropped 4 bases and J dropped 2 bases, with 5 bases sitting between them. Germline CDR1 and CDR2: LGHDT and YNNKEL (reference sequence). There are 13 residues in the CDR3. The CDR3 loop is CASSPFNTGELFF. The CDR3 DNA reads as TGTGCCAGCAGCCCCTTTAACACCGGGGAGCTGTTTTTT.

In its sample, this clonotype was seen a few times. The gene calls are TRBV5-6 and TRBJ2-1; 9 positions agree with TRBD1. Germline trimming cut 1 base from V and 8 bases from J; bases unmatched to any gene: 7. This CDR3 has 15 residues. Germline assignment: CDR1 SGHDT and CDR2 YYEEEE. Written as DNA, the CDR3 is TGTGCCAGCAGCTTGATGGGACAGGGTAACGATGAGCAGTTCTTC. It yields the protein CASSLMGQGNDEQFF.

This clonotype was counted ten times or more. The chain combines TRBV27 with TRBJ1-5; no clear D. The ends were cut back, 5 bases at V and 1 base at J, with 6 bases in the middle. The CDR3 is 13 amino acids. CDR1 is MNHEY and CDR2 is SMNVEV in the germline V gene (reference sequence). In DNA, the CDR3 is TGTGCCAGCAGTAAACGGAGCAATCAGCCCCAGCATTTT. Protein sequence: CASSKRSNQPQHF.

The V call is TRBV6-2 or TRBV6-3, the J call TRBJ2-5; unclear D gene. CDR1 and CDR2 (germline): MNHEY, SVGEGT. The CDR3 totals 17 residues. With 5 bases removed from V and 5 bases from J, the gap between germline ends came to 24 bases. The CDR3, as DNA: TGTGCCAGCAGTACTACAATAGGGCTACTGGCCCAGGAGACCCAGTACTTC. This translates into CASSTTIGLLAQETQYF.

This chain uses TRBV5-1 with TRBJ2-1; D possibly corresponds to TRBD1 (5 bases). The CDR3 is made up of 15 amino acids. V lost 6 bases to trimming and J lost 4 bases, with 17 bases between them. The germline V gene encodes CDR1 SGHRS and CDR2 YFSETQ. The DNA of the CDR3 is TGCGCCAGCACCCTGGGCGGACAACTTTACAATGAGCAGTTCTTC. Its protein product is CASTLGGQLYNEQFF.

In this sample, this clonotype turned up many times. The rearrangement joins TRBV3-1 to TRBJ2-7; 14 bases fit TRBD2. CDR3 size: 16 residues. Unmatched junction bases numbered 5, after V lost 4 bases and J lost 3 bases. CDR1 LGHDT and CDR2 YNNKEL come from the germline V gene (reference sequence). CDR3 DNA: TGTGCCAGCAGCCTCGGACTAGCGGGAGGAGGCTACGAGCAGTACTTC. Protein: CASSLGLAGGGYEQYF.

This clonotype was seen ten or more times. CDR3 protein: CASSPGTNTEAFF. The CDR3 DNA reads TGTGCCAGCAGCCCCGGGACGAACACTGAAGCTTTCTTT. The chain has TRBV9 and TRBJ1-1; the D gene is possibly TRBD1 (5 bases). The CDR3 length is 13 residues. The germline gives CDR1 SGDLS, CDR2 YYNGEE. Trimming took off 4 bases at V and 1 base at J, with 8 bases between the two ends.

DNA of the CDR3: TGTGCCAGCAGCCCCCAGCGGGGAGGGTTTTATGAGCAGTTCTTC. Protein product: CASSPQRGGFYEQFF. The chain joins TRBV7-3 to TRBJ2-1, with 7 bases identical to TRBD2. CDR3 length equals 15 residues. The junction had 12 bases not matched to a gene; V was cut back by 5 bases and J by 8 bases. Looked up from germline, CDR1 is SGHTA and CDR2 is FQGTGA.

This clonotype was observed a handful of times. This chain joins TRBV2 and TRBJ2-2, with D possibly being TRBD2 (5 bases). The length of the CDR3 is 15 residues. The germline V gene has CDR1 SNHLY and CDR2 FYNNEI. The ends were cut back, 4 bases at V and 3 bases at J, with 12 bases in the middle. The CDR3 coding sequence is TGTGCCAGCAGTGGGAGGCAGGCCTACACCGGGGAGCTGTTTTTT. Encoded protein: CASSGRQAYTGELFF.

This clonotype was recorded a few times. The chain carries TRBV25-1 and TRBJ2-7, with D perhaps matching TRBD1 (5 bases). Trimming cost V 2 bases and J 3 bases, with 8 bases left between them. Germline V lookup: CDR1 MGHDK, CDR2 SYGVNS. The CDR3 contains 13 residues. CDR3 DNA: TGTGCCAGCAGTGAAACAGGTGACTACGAGCAGTACTTC. Translating it yields CASSETGDYEQYF.

The V and J genes are TRBV5-1 and TRBJ2-1, with 9 bases that match TRBD2. V was pared by 4 bases and J by 6 bases, with 8 bases of the junction left unmatched. Germline V gene data show CDR1 as SGHRS and CDR2 as YFSETQ. This CDR3 has 15 amino acids. The CDR3 loop reads CASSRLAGTINEQFF. The CDR3, as DNA: TGCGCCAGCAGCCGGCTAGCGGGGACAATCAATGAGCAGTTCTTC.

The chain combines TRBV10-3 with TRBJ2-1; 7 nucleotides line up with TRBD2. CDR3 size: 15 residues. CDR1 and CDR2 from the germline V gene are ENHRY and SYGVKD. J was trimmed by 5 bases and V by 6 bases; bases with no gene match: 10. The CDR3 DNA follows: TGTGCCATCAGGAACCGGGATGGGAGGGACAATGAGCAGTTCTTC. Translated: CAIRNRDGRDNEQFF.

There are a few counts of this clonotype. The chain has TRBV12-3 or TRBV12-4 and TRBJ2-1; no clear D gene. Trimming stripped 4 bases from V and 8 bases from J, with 12 bases between. The length of the CDR3 is 13 residues. The CDR3 DNA sequence: TGTGCCAGCAGTTGGTCTAGAGATCATGAGCAGTTCTTC. It yields the protein CASSWSRDHEQFF.

This clonotype was detected only a few times. The chain uses TRBV5-1 and TRBJ2-3; 16 positions match TRBD2. The CDR3 has 16 amino acids. V gave up 4 bases and J gave up 4 bases; unmatched junction bases: 3. Germline CDR1 SGHRS, CDR2 YFSETQ. CDR3 sequence: CASSPGTSGGADTQYF. CDR3 in DNA: TGCGCCAGCAGCCCGGGGACTAGCGGGGGGGCAGATACGCAGTATTTT.

The genes are TRBV30 and TRBJ2-3, with 8 bases that match TRBD2. Per germline, CDR1 GTSNPN and CDR2 SVGIG (reference sequence). The CDR3 sequence is 17 residues long. The V segment lost 0 bases and the J segment 3 bases; nucleotides outside the gene matches: 11. The CDR3 is CAWSVGTSGRVTDTQYF. The CDR3 DNA sequence: TGTGCCTGGAGTGTAGGAACGAGCGGGAGAGTTACAGATACGCAGTATTTT.

This clonotype was seen a handful of times. The chain uses TRBV2 and TRBJ2-4; D ambiguous. The ends were cut back, 4 bases at V and 0 bases at J, with 7 bases in the middle. Germline CDR1 SNHLY, CDR2 FYNNEI. This CDR3 has 14 amino acids. The chain's CDR3 is CASSVERAKNIQYF. The CDR3 DNA reads as TGTGCCAGCAGTGTAGAGAGAGCCAAAAACATTCAGTACTTC.

This clonotype was seen a few times. This chain uses TRBV7-3 with TRBJ2-5; D possibly uses TRBD1 or TRBD2 (5 bases each). Germline V gene sequence: CDR1 SGHTA, CDR2 FQGTGA. Trimming stripped 3 bases from V and 5 bases from J, with 16 bases between. CDR3 size: 15 residues. The DNA of the CDR3 is TGTGCCAGCAGCTTCGACGTCGGGGCTCTGGAGACCCAGTACTTC. Its translation: CASSFDVGALETQYF.

The chain employs TRBV12-3 or TRBV12-4 and TRBJ2-7, with TRBD2 identical over 7 bases. V lost 5 bases to trimming and J lost 8 bases; unmatched junction nucleotides: 9. CDR3 length: 13 residues. CDR3 region: CASSIYGGDKQYF. The CDR3 DNA follows: TGTGCCAGCAGTATATATGGGGGGGATAAGCAGTACTTC.